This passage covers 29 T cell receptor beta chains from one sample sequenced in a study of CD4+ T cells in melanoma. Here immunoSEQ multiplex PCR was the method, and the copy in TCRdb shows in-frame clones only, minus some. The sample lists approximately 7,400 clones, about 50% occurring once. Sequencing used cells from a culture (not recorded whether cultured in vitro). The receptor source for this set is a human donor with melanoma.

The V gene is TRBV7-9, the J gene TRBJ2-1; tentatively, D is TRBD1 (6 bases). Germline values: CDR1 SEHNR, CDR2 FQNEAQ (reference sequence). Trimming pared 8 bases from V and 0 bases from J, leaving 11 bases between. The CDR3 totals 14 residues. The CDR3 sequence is CASGGQSSYNEQFF. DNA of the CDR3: TGTGCCAGCGGGGGCCAGAGCTCCTACAATGAGCAGTTCTTC.

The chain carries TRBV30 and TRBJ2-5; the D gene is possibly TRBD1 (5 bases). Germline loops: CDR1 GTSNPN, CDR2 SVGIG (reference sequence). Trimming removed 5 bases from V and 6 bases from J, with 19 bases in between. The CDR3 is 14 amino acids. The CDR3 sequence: CAWGSRLGVQTQYF. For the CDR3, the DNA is TGTGCCTGGGGGTCGCGGCTAGGGGTCCAGACCCAGTACTTC.

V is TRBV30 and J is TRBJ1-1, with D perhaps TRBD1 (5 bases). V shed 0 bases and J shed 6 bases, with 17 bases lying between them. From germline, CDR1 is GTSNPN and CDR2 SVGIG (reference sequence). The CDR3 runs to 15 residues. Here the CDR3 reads CAWSVVGRGPSEAFF. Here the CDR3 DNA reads TGTGCCTGGAGTGTTGTGGGGCGAGGTCCTTCTGAAGCTTTCTTT. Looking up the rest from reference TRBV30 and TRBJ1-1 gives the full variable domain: SQTIHQWPATLVQPVGSPLSLECTVEGTSNPNLYWYRQAAGRGLQLLFYSVGIGQISSEVPQNLSASRPQDRQFILSSKKLLLSDSGFYLCAWSVVGRGPSEAFFGQGTRLTVV.

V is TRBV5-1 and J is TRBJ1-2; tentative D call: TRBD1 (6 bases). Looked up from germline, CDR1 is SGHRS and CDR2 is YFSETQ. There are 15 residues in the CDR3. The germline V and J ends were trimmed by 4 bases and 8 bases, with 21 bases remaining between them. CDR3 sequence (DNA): TGCGCCAGCAGCCCGCGGGACTCAGGGGCAGGGGGCTACACCTTC. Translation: CASSPRDSGAGGYTF.

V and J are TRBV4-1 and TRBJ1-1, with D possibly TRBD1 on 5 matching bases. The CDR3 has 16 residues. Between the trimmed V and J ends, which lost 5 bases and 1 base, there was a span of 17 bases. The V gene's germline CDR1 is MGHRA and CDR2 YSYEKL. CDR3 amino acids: CASSFISGTANTEAFF. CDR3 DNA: TGCGCCAGCAGCTTCATTTCCGGGACGGCGAACACTGAAGCTTTCTTT.

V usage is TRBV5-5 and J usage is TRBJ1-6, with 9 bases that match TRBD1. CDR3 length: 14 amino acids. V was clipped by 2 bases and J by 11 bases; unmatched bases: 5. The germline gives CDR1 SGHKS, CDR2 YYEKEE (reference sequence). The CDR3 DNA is TGTGCCAGCAGCTTTCCGGGACAGGGAACACCCCTCCACTTT. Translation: CASSFPGQGTPLHF.

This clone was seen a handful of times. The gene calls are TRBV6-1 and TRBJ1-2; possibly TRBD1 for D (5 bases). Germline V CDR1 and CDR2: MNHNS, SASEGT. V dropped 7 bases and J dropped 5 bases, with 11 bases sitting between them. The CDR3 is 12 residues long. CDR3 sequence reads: CASKGDYYGYTF. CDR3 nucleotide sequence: TGTGCCAGCAAAGGGGACTATTATGGCTACACCTTC.

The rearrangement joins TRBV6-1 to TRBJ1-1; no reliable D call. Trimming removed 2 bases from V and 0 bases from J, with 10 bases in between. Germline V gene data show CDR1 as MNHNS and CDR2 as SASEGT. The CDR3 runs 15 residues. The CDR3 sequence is CASSERGLMNTEAFF. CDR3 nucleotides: TGTGCCAGCAGTGAACGAGGGCTCATGAACACTGAAGCTTTCTTT.

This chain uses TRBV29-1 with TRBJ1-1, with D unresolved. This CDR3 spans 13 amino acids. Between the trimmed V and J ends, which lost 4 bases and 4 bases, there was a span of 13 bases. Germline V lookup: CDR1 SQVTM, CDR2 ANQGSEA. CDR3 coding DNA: TGCAGCGTTGCCCTTACTTTTCGCACTGAAGCTTTCTTT. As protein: CSVALTFRTEAFF.

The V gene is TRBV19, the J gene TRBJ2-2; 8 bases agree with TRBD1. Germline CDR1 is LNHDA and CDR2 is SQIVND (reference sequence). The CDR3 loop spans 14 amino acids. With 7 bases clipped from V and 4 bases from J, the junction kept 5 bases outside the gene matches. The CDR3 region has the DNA TGTGCCAGTACCTGGACAGGGCCCACCGGGGAGCTGTTTTTT. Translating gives CASTWTGPTGELFF.

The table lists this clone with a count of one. CDR3 nucleotide sequence: TGTGCCAGCAGCTTATCCGGGTTGGAGACCCAGTACTTC. Its translation: CASSLSGLETQYF. The chain links TRBV7-6 to TRBJ2-5; D call uncertain. The CDR3 covers 13 residues. Trimming took off 2 bases at V and 5 bases at J, with 9 bases between the two ends. The germline gives CDR1 SGHVS, CDR2 FNYEAQ.

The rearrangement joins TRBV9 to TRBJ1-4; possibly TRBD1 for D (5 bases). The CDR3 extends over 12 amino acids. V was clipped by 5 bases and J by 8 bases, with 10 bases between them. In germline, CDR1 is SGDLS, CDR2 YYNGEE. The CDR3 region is CASSRDGEKLFF. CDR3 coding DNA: TGTGCCAGCAGTCGGGACGGGGAAAAACTGTTTTTT.

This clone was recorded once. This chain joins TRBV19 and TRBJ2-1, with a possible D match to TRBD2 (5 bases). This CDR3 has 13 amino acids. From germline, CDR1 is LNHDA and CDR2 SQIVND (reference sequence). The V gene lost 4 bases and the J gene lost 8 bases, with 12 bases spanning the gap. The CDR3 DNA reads TGTGCCAGTAGTACTGCGCGGGCCGATGAGCAGTTCTTC. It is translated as CASSTARADEQFF.

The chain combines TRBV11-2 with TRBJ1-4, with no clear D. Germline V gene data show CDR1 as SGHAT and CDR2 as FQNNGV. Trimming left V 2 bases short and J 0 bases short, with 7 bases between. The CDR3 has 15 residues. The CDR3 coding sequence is TGTGCCAGCAGCTTAAGAACCGCAACTAATGAAAAACTGTTTTTT. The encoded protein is CASSLRTATNEKLFF.

CDR3 sequence reads: CASSLRGADTEAFF. The CDR3, as DNA: TGTGCCAGCAGCCTACGGGGGGCGGACACTGAAGCTTTCTTT. The gene calls are TRBV5-8 and TRBJ1-1, with TRBD1 as a possible D gene (6 bases). V dropped 4 bases and J dropped 3 bases, with 13 bases sitting between them. This CDR3 is 14 amino acids long. The germline V gene encodes CDR1 SGHTS and CDR2 YDEGEE.

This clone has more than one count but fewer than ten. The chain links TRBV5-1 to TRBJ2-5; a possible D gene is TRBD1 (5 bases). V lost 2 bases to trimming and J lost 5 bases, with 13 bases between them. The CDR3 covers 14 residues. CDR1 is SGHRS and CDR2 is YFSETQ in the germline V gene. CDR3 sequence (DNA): TGCGCCAGCAGCTTAGAAGGGGTGAGGGAGACCCAGTACTTC. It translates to CASSLEGVRETQYF.

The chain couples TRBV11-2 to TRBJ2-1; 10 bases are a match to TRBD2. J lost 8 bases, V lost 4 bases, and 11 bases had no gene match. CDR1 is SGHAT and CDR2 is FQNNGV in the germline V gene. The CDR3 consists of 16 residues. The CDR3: CASSSRTSGNYDEQFF. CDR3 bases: TGTGCCAGCAGCTCCCGGACTAGCGGCAACTATGATGAGCAGTTCTTC.

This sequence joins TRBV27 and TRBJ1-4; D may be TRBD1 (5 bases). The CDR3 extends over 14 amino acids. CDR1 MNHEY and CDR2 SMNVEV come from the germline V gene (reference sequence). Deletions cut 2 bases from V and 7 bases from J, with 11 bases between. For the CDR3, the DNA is TGTGCCAGCAGTTTACAGGGAAGTGGTGAAAAACTGTTTTTT. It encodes CASSLQGSGEKLFF.

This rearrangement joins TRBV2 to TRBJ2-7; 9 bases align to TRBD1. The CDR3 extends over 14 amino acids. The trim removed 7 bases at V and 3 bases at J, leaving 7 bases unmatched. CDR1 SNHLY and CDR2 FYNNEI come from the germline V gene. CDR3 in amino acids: CASKTGGVSYEQYF. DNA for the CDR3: TGTGCCAGCAAGACAGGGGGAGTTAGCTACGAGCAGTACTTC.

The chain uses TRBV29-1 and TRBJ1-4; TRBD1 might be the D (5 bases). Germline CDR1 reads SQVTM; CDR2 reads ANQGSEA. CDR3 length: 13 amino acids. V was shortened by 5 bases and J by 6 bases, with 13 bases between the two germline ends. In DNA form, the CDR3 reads TGCAGCGTTCCCAGGGACGGGGATGAAAAACTGTTTTTT. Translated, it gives CSVPRDGDEKLFF.

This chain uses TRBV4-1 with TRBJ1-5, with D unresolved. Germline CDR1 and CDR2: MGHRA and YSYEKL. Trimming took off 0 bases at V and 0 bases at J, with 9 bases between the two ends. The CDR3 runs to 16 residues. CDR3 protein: CASSQDRRNSNQPQHF. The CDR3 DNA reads TGCGCCAGCAGCCAAGATCGGAGAAATAGCAATCAGCCCCAGCATTTT.

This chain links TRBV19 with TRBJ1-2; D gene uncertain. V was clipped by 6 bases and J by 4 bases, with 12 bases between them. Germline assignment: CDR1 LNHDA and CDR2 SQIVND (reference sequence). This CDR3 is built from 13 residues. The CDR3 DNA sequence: TGTGCCAGTAGACTCCGGGCCTTCTATGGCTACACCTTC. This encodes CASRLRAFYGYTF.

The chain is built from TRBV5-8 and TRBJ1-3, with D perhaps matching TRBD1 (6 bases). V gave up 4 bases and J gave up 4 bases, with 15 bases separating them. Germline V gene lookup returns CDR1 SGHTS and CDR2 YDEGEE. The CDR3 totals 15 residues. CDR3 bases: TGTGCCAGCAGCCTAGGGGGGCCCGGCGGAAACACCATATATTTT. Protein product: CASSLGGPGGNTIYF.

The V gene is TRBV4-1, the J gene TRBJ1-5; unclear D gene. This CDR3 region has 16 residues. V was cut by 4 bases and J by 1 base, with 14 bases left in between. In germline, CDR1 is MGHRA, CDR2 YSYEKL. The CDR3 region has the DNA TGCGCCAGCAGCCGAACGGACTTTTTCAGCAATCAGCCCCAGCATTTT. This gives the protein CASSRTDFFSNQPQHF.

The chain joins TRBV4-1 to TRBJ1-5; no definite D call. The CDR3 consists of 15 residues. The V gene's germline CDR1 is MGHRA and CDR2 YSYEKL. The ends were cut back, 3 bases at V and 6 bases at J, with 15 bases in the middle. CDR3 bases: TGCGCCAGCAGCCAGGACGACACCTACGGTCAGCCCCAGCATTTT. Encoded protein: CASSQDDTYGQPQHF.

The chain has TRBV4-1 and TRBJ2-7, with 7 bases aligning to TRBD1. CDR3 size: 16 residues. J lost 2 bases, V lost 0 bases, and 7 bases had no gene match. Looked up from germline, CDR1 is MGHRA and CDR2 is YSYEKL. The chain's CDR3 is CASSQERTGGTYEQYF. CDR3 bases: TGCGCCAGCAGCCAAGAAAGGACAGGAGGAACCTACGAGCAGTACTTC.

CDR3 nucleotides: TGTGCCAGCAGTGGCCGGGACAGGGGTTATGGTGGCTATGGCTACACCTTC. It translates to CASSGRDRGYGGYGYTF. The rearrangement links TRBV6-1 to TRBJ1-2; TRBD1 matches at 10 bases. V lost 4 bases, J lost 4 bases, and 12 bases stayed unmatched. CDR1 is MNHNS and CDR2 is SASEGT in the germline V gene. The CDR3 runs to 17 residues.

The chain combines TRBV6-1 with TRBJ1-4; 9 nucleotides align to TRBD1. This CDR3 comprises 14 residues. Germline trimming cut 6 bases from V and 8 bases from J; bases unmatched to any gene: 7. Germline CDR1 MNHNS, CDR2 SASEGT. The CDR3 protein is CASRTTGGKEKLFF. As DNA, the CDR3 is TGTGCCAGCAGAACGACAGGGGGAAAGGAAAAACTGTTTTTT.

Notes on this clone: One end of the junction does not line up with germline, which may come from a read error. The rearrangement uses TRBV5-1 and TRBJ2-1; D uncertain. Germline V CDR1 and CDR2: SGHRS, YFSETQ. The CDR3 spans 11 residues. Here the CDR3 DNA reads TGCGTCAGCACCTTTAGTGAGCGGCAGTTCTTC. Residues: CVSTFSERQFF.